The 15 T cell receptor beta chains below were found in one sample sequenced in a study of cytomegalovirus exposure and HLA in healthy donors listed by TCRdb under 2017. Library construction relied on the immunoSEQ multiplex PCR assay. A mixture of 60 forward primers for TCR Vbeta segments and 13 reverse primers for TCR Jbeta segments was used in the multiplex PCR. The table comes from immuneACCESS by way of TCRdb, which keeps in-frame sequences with V and J called. Part of the clones is missing from these tables; in studies checked, under half for an unresolved V gene and the rest for unknown reasons. This sample has under 200,000 clones in its table, and about 80% of those were observed once. The ten most abundant clones make up about 14% of the sample. The sequenced sample was PBMCs. These receptors originate from a man aged 50-59 years in good health and CMV-seropositive.

The sample holds a few counts of this clone. This chain links TRBV28 with TRBJ2-5; D perhaps matches TRBD2 (7 bases). Trimming removed 4 bases from V and 4 bases from J, with 25 bases in between. This CDR3 has 18 residues. Germline CDR1 MDHEN, CDR2 SYDVKM. CDR3 DNA sequence: TGTGCCAGCAGTTCCCCTGGGGGGGGGCTGGTGGGAGGAGAGACCCAGTACTTC. Its translation: CASSSPGGGLVGGETQYF. Using reference TRBV28 and TRBJ2-5 for the parts outside the CDR3, the full variable domain is DVKVTQSSRYLVKRTGEKVFLECVQDMDHENMFWYRQDPGLGLRLIYFSYDVKMKEKGDIPEGYSVSREKKERFSLILESASTNQTSMYLCASSSPGGGLVGGETQYFGPGTRLLVL.

The genes are TRBV7-2 and TRBJ1-3; unclear D gene. Per germline, CDR1 SGHTA and CDR2 FQGNSA. Trimming removed 0 bases from V and 4 bases from J, with 10 bases in between. The CDR3 is 15 residues long. The CDR3 protein is CASSLANGKGNTIYF. The DNA of the CDR3 is TGTGCCAGCAGCTTAGCGAACGGGAAAGGAAACACCATATATTTT. Full variable domain (remainder filled in from reference TRBV7-2 and TRBJ1-3): GAGVSQSPSNKVTEKGKDVELRCDPISGHTALYWYRQSLGQGLEFLIYFQGNSAPDKSGLPSDRFSAERTGGSVSTLTIQRTQQEDSAVYLCASSLANGKGNTIYFGEGSWLTVV.

The chain uses TRBV28 and TRBJ1-2; D possibly corresponds to TRBD1 (5 bases). This CDR3 is built from 17 residues. Germline assignment: CDR1 MDHEN and CDR2 SYDVKM. Trimming took 2 bases from V and 0 from J, leaving 16 bases between them. The CDR3: CASSLGTPSRANYGYTF. Here the CDR3 DNA reads TGTGCCAGCAGTTTAGGGACTCCGAGCCGAGCTAACTATGGCTACACCTTC.

This clone occurred a few times. The V gene is TRBV10-2, the J gene TRBJ1-1; D may be TRBD1 (5 bases). CDR1 WSHSY and CDR2 SAAADI come from the germline V gene. The CDR3 extends over 15 amino acids. Trimming left V 3 bases short and J 6 bases short, with 17 bases between. The chain's CDR3 is CASSDLGAGRAEAFF. The CDR3 DNA follows: TGCGCCAGCAGTGACCTCGGGGCCGGGAGGGCTGAAGCTTTCTTT.

The chain joins TRBV9 to TRBJ2-7, with D perhaps matching TRBD1 (6 bases). V lost 0 bases and J 3 bases, leaving 10 bases between the germline ends. The CDR3 covers 14 residues. Germline lookup yields CDR1 SGDLS and CDR2 YYNGEE. CDR3 amino acids: CASSVGQAHYEQYF. CDR3 coding DNA: TGTGCCAGCAGCGTAGGACAGGCTCACTACGAGCAGTACTTC.

The rearrangement links TRBV28 to TRBJ2-1; 10 bases line up with TRBD1. With V trimmed by 4 bases and J by 1 base, 4 bases remained unmatched. Per germline, CDR1 MDHEN and CDR2 SYDVKM. The CDR3 runs 16 residues. The CDR3 sequence is CASSSRDRGSYNEQFF. CDR3 DNA: TGTGCCAGCAGTTCCCGGGACAGGGGATCCTACAATGAGCAGTTCTTC.

V usage is TRBV19 and J usage is TRBJ2-6; 7 bases line up with TRBD1. The CDR3 totals 15 residues. V was clipped by 8 bases and J by 0 bases; unmatched bases: 4. Germline assignment: CDR1 LNHDA and CDR2 SQIVND (reference sequence). CDR3 residues: CASGPGGSGANVLTF. The CDR3 DNA reads TGTGCCAGTGGGCCAGGGGGCTCTGGGGCCAACGTCCTGACTTTC.

As concerns this clone: Other DNA sequences within the sample encode an identical CDR3. This chain connects TRBV9 to TRBJ2-6; D is uncertain. The ends were cut back, 0 bases at V and 0 bases at J, with 4 bases in the middle. Germline V gene sequence: CDR1 SGDLS, CDR2 YYNGEE. CDR3 length: 15 amino acids. The DNA for the CDR3 is TGTGCCAGCAGCGTAGCGGGCTCTGGGGCCAACGTCCTGACTTTC. Translated, it gives CASSVAGSGANVLTF.

The V and J genes are TRBV5-1 and TRBJ1-2; unclear D gene. Germline V gene sequence: CDR1 SGHRS, CDR2 YFSETQ. The germline V and J ends were trimmed by 0 bases and 9 bases, with 18 bases remaining between them. The CDR3 spans 15 residues. Here the CDR3 reads CASSLGARGLESYTF. Here the CDR3 DNA reads TGCGCCAGCAGCTTGGGGGCGAGAGGGCTTGAGAGCTACACCTTC.

The J gene is TRBJ1-4, the V gene TRBV14; 7 bases fit TRBD1. The V gene's germline CDR1 is SGHDN and CDR2 FVKESK. The CDR3 has 15 amino acids. V was clipped by 4 bases and J by 7 bases; unmatched bases: 9. This CDR3 is CASSLSRGLIEKLFF. CDR3 nucleotide sequence: TGTGCCAGCAGCCTGAGTAGGGGGCTGATTGAAAAACTGTTTTTT.

This chain uses TRBV16 with TRBJ2-7; D might be TRBD1 (6 bases). The V end lost 0 bases, the J end lost 5 bases, and 17 bases lay between the germline ends. In germline, CDR1 is KGHSY, CDR2 FQNENV. This CDR3 has 16 residues. Here the CDR3 reads CASSQSPGVRDHEQYF. CDR3 bases: TGTGCCAGCAGCCAATCCCCAGGGGTACGGGACCACGAGCAGTACTTC.

This chain uses TRBV6-5 with TRBJ2-7, with D perhaps TRBD1 (6 bases). V was clipped by 0 bases and J by 3 bases, with 12 bases between them. The germline V gene has CDR1 MNHEY and CDR2 SVGAGI. The CDR3 runs 15 residues. DNA of the CDR3: TGTGCCAGCAGTTACTCCCGGACAGATAGCTACGAGCAGTACTTC. Protein product: CASSYSRTDSYEQYF.

V usage is TRBV7-8 and J usage is TRBJ1-5, with D unclear. Germline-derived CDR1 and CDR2 are SGHVS and FQNEAQ. The CDR3 spans 17 residues. V shed 5 bases and J shed 0 bases, with 17 bases lying between them. The CDR3 DNA sequence: TGTGCCAGCAGCCCCCTTCCCCCGGGGAATAGCAATCAGCCCCAGCATTTT. Amino acid sequence: CASSPLPPGNSNQPQHF.

V gene TRBV7-2 combines with J gene TRBJ1-4; no reliable D call. The germline V gene encodes CDR1 SGHTA and CDR2 FQGNSA. The CDR3 contains 12 residues. V lost 5 bases to trimming and J lost 6 bases, with 7 bases between them. The CDR3 DNA is TGTGCCAGCAGCCTCGGGGATGAAAAACTGTTTTTT. It is translated as CASSLGDEKLFF.

This chain uses TRBV5-5 with TRBJ1-5; D unresolved. Germline CDR1 SGHKS, CDR2 YYEKEE (reference sequence). The ends were cut back, 0 bases at V and 11 bases at J, with 12 bases in the middle. The CDR3 is 13 amino acids. The CDR3 region has the DNA TGTGCCAGCAGCTTGGAGGGAGGTAGGGCCCAGCATTTT. This sequence encodes CASSLEGGRAQHF.